This T cell receptor beta chain was found in a study of shared clonotypes between healthy human individuals. Selected positively for CCR7 and CD45RO-negative, naive CD8 cells excluded terminally differentiated effector memory CD45RA+ cells. The trim removed 7 bases at V and 4 bases at J, leaving 9 bases unmatched. The CDR3 is 16 residues long. Per germline, CDR1 MNHNY and CDR2 SVGAGI (reference sequence). The method was immunoSEQ multiplex PCR; TCRdb's version includes in-frame clones alone and lacks a portion of them. The data hold about 2 million clones, with less than 95% observed a single time. The gene calls are TRBV6-6 and TRBJ2-5; 13 nucleotides match TRBD2. Specimen: naive CD8+ T cells sorted from blood. The clonotype comes from a man between 18 and 29 years old in good health. CDR3 coding DNA: TGTGCCAGCACCCAACTAGCGGGAGGGCCTGCAGAGACCCAGTACTTC. The encoded protein is CASTQLAGGPAETQYF.